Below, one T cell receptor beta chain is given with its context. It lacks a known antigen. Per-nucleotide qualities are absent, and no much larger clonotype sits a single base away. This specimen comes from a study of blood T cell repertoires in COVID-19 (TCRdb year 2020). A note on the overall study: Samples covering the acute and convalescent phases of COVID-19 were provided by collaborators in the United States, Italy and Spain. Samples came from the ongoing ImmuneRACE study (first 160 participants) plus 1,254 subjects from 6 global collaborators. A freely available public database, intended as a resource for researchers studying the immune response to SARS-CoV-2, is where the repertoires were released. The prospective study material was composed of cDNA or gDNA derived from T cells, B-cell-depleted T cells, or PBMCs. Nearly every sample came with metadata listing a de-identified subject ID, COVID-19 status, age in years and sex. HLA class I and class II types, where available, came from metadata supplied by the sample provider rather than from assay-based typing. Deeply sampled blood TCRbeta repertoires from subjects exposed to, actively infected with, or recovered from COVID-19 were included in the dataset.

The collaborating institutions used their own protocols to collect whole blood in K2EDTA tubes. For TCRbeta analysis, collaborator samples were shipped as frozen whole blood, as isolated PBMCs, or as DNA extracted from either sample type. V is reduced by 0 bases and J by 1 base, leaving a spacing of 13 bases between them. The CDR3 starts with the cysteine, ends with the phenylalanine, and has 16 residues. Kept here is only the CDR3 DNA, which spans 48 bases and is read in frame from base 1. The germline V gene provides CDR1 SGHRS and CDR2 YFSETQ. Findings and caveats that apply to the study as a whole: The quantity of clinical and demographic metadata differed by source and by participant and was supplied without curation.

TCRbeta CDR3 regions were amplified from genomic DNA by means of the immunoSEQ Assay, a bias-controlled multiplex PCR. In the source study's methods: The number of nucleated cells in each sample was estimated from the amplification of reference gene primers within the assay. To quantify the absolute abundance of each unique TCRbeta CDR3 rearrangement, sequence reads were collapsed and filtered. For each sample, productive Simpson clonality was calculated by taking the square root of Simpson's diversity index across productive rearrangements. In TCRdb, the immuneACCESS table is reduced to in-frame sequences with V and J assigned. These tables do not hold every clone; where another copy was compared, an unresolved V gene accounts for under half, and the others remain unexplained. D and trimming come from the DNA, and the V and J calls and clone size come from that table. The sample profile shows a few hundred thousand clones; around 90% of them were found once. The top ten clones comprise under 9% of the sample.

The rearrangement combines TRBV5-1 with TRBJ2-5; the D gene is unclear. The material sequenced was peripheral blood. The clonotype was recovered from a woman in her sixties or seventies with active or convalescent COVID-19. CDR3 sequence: CASSLAISGIQETQYF. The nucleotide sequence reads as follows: TGCGCCAGCAGCTTGGCCATTTCAGGAATCCAAGAGACCCAGTACTTC.